This T cell receptor beta chain was identified in a study of control samples from healthy donors and cancer patients. CDR3 length equals 13 residues. V gave up 1 base and J gave up 10 bases, with 11 bases separating them. In germline, CDR1 is LGHNA, CDR2 YSLEER. Here immunoSEQ multiplex PCR was the method, and the copy in TCRdb shows in-frame clones only, minus some. The data show around 170,000 clones, roughly 89% seen once. The clonotype comes from a woman between 50 and 59 years old in good health. The V call is TRBV4-3, the J call TRBJ2-4; possibly TRBD2 for D (5 bases). The source material was blood. The CDR3: CASSQGTGIIQYF. The DNA for the CDR3 is TGCGCCAGCAGCCAAGGGACCGGGATTATTCAGTACTTC.